Shown below are 24 T cell receptor beta chains from a single sample sequenced in a study of blood T cell repertoires in COVID-19. Clones were read by immunoSEQ multiplex PCR, and TCRdb kept only the in-frame ones, dropping some. This table has some 240,000 clones, 82% appearing once. The specimen was peripheral blood. The receptors here all came from a woman in her sixties with active or convalescent COVID-19.

The chain joins TRBV9 to TRBJ1-4; no reliable D call. From germline, CDR1 is SGDLS and CDR2 YYNGEE. The length of the CDR3 is 14 residues. Trimming removed 5 bases from V and 8 bases from J, with 16 bases in between. CDR3 in amino acids: CASSRRAAGEKLFF. DNA for the CDR3: TGTGCCAGCAGTCGGAGGGCGGCGGGGGAAAAACTGTTTTTT.

This sequence joins TRBV7-2 and TRBJ1-2; 11 bases agree with TRBD1. Looked up from germline, CDR1 is SGHTA and CDR2 is FQGNSA. The ends lost 5 bases at V and 7 bases at J; junction bases unmatched: 12. This CDR3 contains 16 residues. CDR3 bases: TGTGCCAGCAGCCTTTTCATGCCGGGACAGGGGGGTGGCTACACCTTC. This translates into CASSLFMPGQGGGYTF.

The rearrangement links TRBV2 to TRBJ2-1, with a tentative D call TRBD2 (7 bases). The CDR3 consists of 19 residues. The germline V and J ends were trimmed by 2 bases and 4 bases, with 24 bases remaining between them. CDR1 and CDR2 from the germline V gene are SNHLY and FYNNEI. This CDR3 reads CASSEHPRVEGGPYNEQFF. The CDR3 DNA reads as TGTGCCAGCAGTGAACACCCCCGGGTGGAGGGGGGGCCTTACAATGAGCAGTTCTTC.

V is TRBV6-5 and J is TRBJ2-5, with a possible D match to TRBD2 (5 bases). In germline, CDR1 is MNHEY, CDR2 SVGAGI. The CDR3 loop spans 13 amino acids. Trimming left V 1 base short and J 4 bases short, with 7 bases between. The CDR3 region is CASSYFAGETQYF. CDR3 bases: TGTGCCAGCAGTTACTTCGCGGGAGAGACCCAGTACTTC.

The chain links TRBV2 to TRBJ2-1; 13 bases are a match to TRBD2. Germline V lookup: CDR1 SNHLY, CDR2 FYNNEI. The CDR3 covers 15 residues. V lost 4 bases and J lost 7; bases outside the gene matches: 4. CDR3 sequence: CASSVTGLAGNEQFF. CDR3 DNA sequence: TGTGCCAGCAGTGTAACGGGACTAGCGGGGAATGAGCAGTTCTTC.

This rearrangement joins TRBV6-2 or TRBV6-3 to TRBJ2-3, with TRBD2 as a possible D gene (5 bases). V was pared by 6 bases and J by 2 bases, with 15 bases between. This CDR3 comprises 15 residues. Germline CDR1 is MNHEY and CDR2 is SVGEGT. For the CDR3, the DNA is TGTGCCAGCAGCCACCGGACTCCCCTCACAGATACGCAGTATTTT. It codes for CASSHRTPLTDTQYF.

The chain is built from TRBV3-1 (or the pseudogene TRBV3-2) and TRBJ2-1; 11 positions match TRBD2. With V trimmed by 0 bases and J by 7 bases, 11 bases remained unmatched. Germline V gene data show CDR1 as LGHDT and CDR2 as YNNKEL (reference sequence). The CDR3 contains 18 residues. This chain's CDR3 is CASSQDQLRRLAGNEQFF. In nucleotides, the CDR3 is TGTGCCAGCAGCCAAGATCAGCTTAGGAGACTAGCGGGAAATGAGCAGTTCTTC.

The rearrangement links TRBV14 to TRBJ2-2; TRBD1 might be the D (5 bases). V was cut by 4 bases and J by 6 bases, with 18 bases left in between. Per the germline V gene, CDR1 is SGHDN and CDR2 is FVKESK. This CDR3 comprises 16 residues. As DNA, the CDR3 is TGTGCCAGCAGCCTTGGACACACCCGGCGCGCCGGGGAGCTGTTTTTT. Translation: CASSLGHTRRAGELFF. Variable domain in full (rest from reference TRBV14 and TRBJ2-2): EAGVTQFPSHSVIEKGQTVTLRCDPISGHDNLYWYRRVMGKEIKFLLHFVKESKQDESGMPNNRFLAERTGGTYSTLKVQPAELEDSGVYFCASSLGHTRRAGELFFGEGSRLTVL.

The chain recombines TRBV2 with TRBJ2-3; D not resolved. The germline V and J ends were trimmed by 7 bases and 1 base, with 15 bases remaining between them. Looked up from germline, CDR1 is SNHLY and CDR2 is FYNNEI. This CDR3 spans 15 amino acids. The CDR3, as DNA: TGTGCCAGCACGAGAACCCCTTTCGGCACAGATACGCAGTATTTT. Protein: CASTRTPFGTDTQYF.

CDR3 residues: CATSRARGVGTDTQYF. The DNA for the CDR3 is TGTGCCACCAGCAGAGCACGGGGAGTGGGCACAGATACGCAGTATTTT. The genes are TRBV15 and TRBJ2-3, with TRBD2 as a possible D gene (5 bases). V lost 1 base and J 1 base, leaving 12 bases between the germline ends. The length of the CDR3 is 16 residues. Per germline, CDR1 LNHNV and CDR2 YYDKDF (reference sequence).

This chain joins TRBV7-3 and TRBJ2-5; TRBD2 might be the D (7 bases). Germline V gene sequence: CDR1 SGHTA, CDR2 FQGTGA. V lost 5 bases, J lost 0 bases, and 16 bases lay in between. This CDR3 has 16 amino acids. CDR3 sequence: CASSLGAGAYQETQYF. CDR3 in DNA: TGTGCCAGCAGCCTAGGGGCGGGGGCGTACCAAGAGACCCAGTACTTC.

V is TRBV7-9 and J is TRBJ1-4; D unclear. CDR1 and CDR2 from the germline V gene are SEHNR and FQNEAQ (reference sequence). The CDR3 runs to 16 residues. Trimming removed 1 base at V and 3 bases at J, with 12 bases between. The CDR3 loop is CASSLGRTRANEKLFF. The CDR3 DNA reads as TGTGCCAGCAGCTTAGGGAGGACGAGGGCTAATGAAAAACTGTTTTTT.

This chain connects TRBV6-2 or TRBV6-3 to TRBJ1-2; 10 nucleotides line up with TRBD1. V shed 6 bases, J shed 8 bases, and the junction held 6 bases outside the gene matches. This CDR3 spans 13 amino acids. Germline CDR1 MNHEY, CDR2 SVGEGT. The chain's CDR3 is CASSSGQGRGYTF. The CDR3 DNA follows: TGTGCCAGCAGCTCGGGACAGGGGCGCGGCTACACCTTC.

The chain combines TRBV27 with TRBJ1-2; a possible D gene is TRBD1 (6 bases). CDR1 and CDR2 from the germline V gene are MNHEY and SMNVEV (reference sequence). Trimming took off 2 bases at V and 2 bases at J, with 9 bases between the two ends. The CDR3 is 14 residues long. The CDR3 coding sequence is TGTGCCAGCAGTTTAAAGGGGGGGAACTATGGCTACACCTTC. Translation: CASSLKGGNYGYTF.

The chain combines TRBV25-1 with TRBJ2-4; 8 positions match TRBD2. CDR3 size: 14 residues. V dropped 2 bases and J dropped 7; count of bases not matched to a gene: 4. Germline CDR1 and CDR2: MGHDK and SYGVNS. The CDR3 is CASSETGGRNIQYF. DNA of the CDR3: TGTGCCAGCAGTGAAACGGGGGGGAGGAACATTCAGTACTTC.

V is TRBV18 and J is TRBJ2-7, with TRBD1 identical over 9 bases. The CDR3 is 13 amino acids. V lost 3 bases and J lost 7; bases outside the gene matches: 4. Germline V gene data show CDR1 as KGHSH and CDR2 as LQKENI. CDR3 nucleotide sequence: TGTGCCAGCTCACCCACGGGGACAGGGGAGCAGTACTTC. Translation: CASSPTGTGEQYF.

The V call is TRBV5-1, the J call TRBJ2-1, with TRBD2 matching 10 bases. J gave up 3 bases and V 5 bases, and 8 bases lay outside the gene matches. Germline CDR1 is SGHRS and CDR2 is YFSETQ. CDR3 length equals 16 residues. CDR3 loop: CASRAGTSALYNEQFF. The CDR3 DNA sequence: TGCGCCAGCAGGGCCGGGACTAGCGCTCTCTACAATGAGCAGTTCTTC.

The chain couples TRBV3-1 (or the pseudogene TRBV3-2) to TRBJ1-2; 7 nucleotides agree with TRBD1. V shed 4 bases and J 8 bases; nucleotides not matched to a gene: 7. The CDR3 has 13 amino acids. The germline V gene encodes CDR1 LGHDT and CDR2 YNNKEL (reference sequence). The CDR3 is CASSLTRGRGYTF. The CDR3, as DNA: TGTGCCAGCAGCCTAACCAGGGGGAGAGGCTACACCTTC.

This clone was found a few times. V and J are TRBV11-2 and TRBJ1-1; possibly TRBD1 for D (5 bases). The V end was cut by 3 bases, the J end by 10 bases, with 15 bases between. This CDR3 region has 13 residues. Germline V gene sequence: CDR1 SGHAT, CDR2 FQNNGV. The CDR3 loop is CASSLNQAGGAFF. DNA of the CDR3: TGTGCCAGCAGCTTGAATCAGGCCGGGGGAGCTTTCTTT.

This clone occurred once. The chain is built from TRBV11-3 and TRBJ1-1; D not certain. The CDR3 contains 12 residues. The V and J ends lost 3 bases and 1 base respectively, with 3 bases between them. Per germline, CDR1 SGHNT and CDR2 YENEEA. CDR3 sequence (DNA): TGTGCCAGCAGCTTTAGGAACACTGAAGCTTTCTTT. It yields the protein CASSFRNTEAFF.

The rearrangement links TRBV19 to TRBJ1-5, with D perhaps matching TRBD1 (5 bases). The V gene's germline CDR1 is LNHDA and CDR2 SQIVND (reference sequence). The V end lost 0 bases, the J end lost 3 bases, and 9 bases lay between the germline ends. There are 15 residues in the CDR3. The DNA of the CDR3 is TGTGCCAGTAGTATAGACAGGGAGGCCAATCAGCCCCAGCATTTT. It codes for CASSIDREANQPQHF.

V and J are TRBV7-2 and TRBJ2-3; TRBD2 is a possible D gene (6 bases). Germline values: CDR1 SGHTA, CDR2 FQGNSA. Trimming shortened V by 3 bases and J by 2 bases, and 12 bases separated the two germline ends. The CDR3 is 15 residues long. The CDR3 protein is CASSFRAGPTDTQYF. The DNA of the CDR3 is TGTGCCAGCAGCTTTCGCGCGGGGCCCACAGATACGCAGTATTTT. Drawing the rest from reference TRBV7-2 and TRBJ2-3, the complete variable domain is GAGVSQSPSNKVTEKGKDVELRCDPISGHTALYWYRQSLGQGLEFLIYFQGNSAPDKSGLPSDRFSAERTGGSVSTLTIQRTQQEDSAVYLCASSFRAGPTDTQYFGPGTRLTVL.

J is TRBJ1-1 and V is TRBV25-1, with TRBD1 matching over 8 bases. V lost 3 bases to trimming and J lost 0 bases; unmatched junction nucleotides: 6. CDR3 length: 16 residues. Per germline, CDR1 MGHDK and CDR2 SYGVNS. The CDR3 here is CASSDSTGAMNTEAFF. The CDR3, as DNA: TGTGCCAGCAGTGATTCGACAGGGGCGATGAACACTGAAGCTTTCTTT.

V gene TRBV6-6 combines with J gene TRBJ2-1; D remains unclear. The CDR3 runs 12 residues. The V end lost 2 bases, the J end lost 13 bases, and 12 bases lay between the germline ends. Germline CDR1 reads MNHNY; CDR2 reads SVGAGI (reference sequence). Here the CDR3 DNA reads TGTGCCAGCAGTTACGTTTGGAGAGATCAGTTCTTC. Its translation: CASSYVWRDQFF.